This T cell receptor beta chain is drawn from a study of cytomegalovirus exposure and HLA in healthy donors. Looking at the study overall: Roughly 85 million unique TCRs from HLA-typed donors were held in an early release of data.

V dropped 4 bases and J dropped 2 bases, with 11 bases sitting between them. The CDR3 runs to 14 residues. Germline loops: CDR1 SEHNR, CDR2 FQNEAQ (reference sequence). The PCR had 60 Vbeta and 13 Jbeta primers. Method: immunoSEQ multiplex PCR; TCRdb's copy keeps in-frame clones and lacks some. Of 250,000 to 350,000 clones in the sample, approximately 70% were seen once. The sample holds one count of this clone. The sequencing input was PBMCs. This clonotype was sampled from a female donor in good health and CMV-seronegative. The rearrangement joins TRBV7-9 to TRBJ2-5, with D perhaps matching TRBD2 (6 bases). DNA of the CDR3: TGTGCCAGCAGCTGGGAGGCGACTCAAGAGACCCAGTACTTC. Amino acids: CASSWEATQETQYF.